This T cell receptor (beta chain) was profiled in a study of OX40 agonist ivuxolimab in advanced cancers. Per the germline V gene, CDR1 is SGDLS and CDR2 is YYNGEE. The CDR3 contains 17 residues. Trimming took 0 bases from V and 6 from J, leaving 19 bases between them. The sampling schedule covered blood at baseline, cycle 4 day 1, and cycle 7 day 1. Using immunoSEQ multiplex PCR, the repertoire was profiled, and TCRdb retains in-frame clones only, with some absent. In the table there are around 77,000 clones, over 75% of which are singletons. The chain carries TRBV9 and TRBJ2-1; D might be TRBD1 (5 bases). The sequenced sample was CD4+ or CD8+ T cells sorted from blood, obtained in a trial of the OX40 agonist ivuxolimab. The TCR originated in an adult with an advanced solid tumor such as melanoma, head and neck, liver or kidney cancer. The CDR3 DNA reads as TGTGCCAGCAGCGTAGGATCTCTACGGCAGGGCGGCAATGAGCAGTTCTTC. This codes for CASSVGSLRQGGNEQFF.